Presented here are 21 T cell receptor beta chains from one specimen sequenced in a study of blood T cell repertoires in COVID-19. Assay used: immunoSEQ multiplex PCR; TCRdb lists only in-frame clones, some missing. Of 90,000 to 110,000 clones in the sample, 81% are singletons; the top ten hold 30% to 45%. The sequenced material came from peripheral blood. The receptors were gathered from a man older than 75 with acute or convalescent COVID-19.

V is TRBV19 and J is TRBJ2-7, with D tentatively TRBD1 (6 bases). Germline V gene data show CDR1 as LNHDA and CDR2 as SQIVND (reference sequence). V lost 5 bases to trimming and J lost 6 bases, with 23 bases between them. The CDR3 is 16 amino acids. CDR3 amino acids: CASSGRFSGEPFEQYF. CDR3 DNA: TGTGCCAGTAGTGGTCGTTTTTCAGGGGAACCCTTCGAGCAGTACTTC. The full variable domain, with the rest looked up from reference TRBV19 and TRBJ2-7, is DGGITQSPKYLFRKEGQNVTLSCEQNLNHDAMYWYRQDPGQGLRLIYYSQIVNDFQKGDIAEGYSVSREKKESFPLTVTSAQKNPTAFYLCASSGRFSGEPFEQYFGPGTRLTVT.

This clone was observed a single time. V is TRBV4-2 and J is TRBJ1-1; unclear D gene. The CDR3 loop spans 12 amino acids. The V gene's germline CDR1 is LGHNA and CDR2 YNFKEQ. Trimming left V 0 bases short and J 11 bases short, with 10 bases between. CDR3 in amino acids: CASSQDSGNAFF. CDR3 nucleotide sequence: TGTGCCAGCAGCCAAGATTCCGGGAATGCTTTCTTT.

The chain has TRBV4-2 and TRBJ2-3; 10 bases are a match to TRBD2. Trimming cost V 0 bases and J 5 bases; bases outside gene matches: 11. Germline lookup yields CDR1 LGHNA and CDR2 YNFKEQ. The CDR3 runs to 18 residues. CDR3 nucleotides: TGTGCCAGCAGCCAAGATAGGATGAGCGGGAGGGCCGAAGATACGCAGTATTTT. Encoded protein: CASSQDRMSGRAEDTQYF.

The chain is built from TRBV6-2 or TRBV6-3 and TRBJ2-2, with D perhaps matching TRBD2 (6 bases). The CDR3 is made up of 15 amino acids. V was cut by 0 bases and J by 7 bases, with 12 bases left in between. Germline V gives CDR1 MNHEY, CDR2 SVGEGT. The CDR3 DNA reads TGTGCCAGCAGTTACTCGGGACTGTCCCTCGGGGAGCTGTTTTTT. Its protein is CASSYSGLSLGELFF.

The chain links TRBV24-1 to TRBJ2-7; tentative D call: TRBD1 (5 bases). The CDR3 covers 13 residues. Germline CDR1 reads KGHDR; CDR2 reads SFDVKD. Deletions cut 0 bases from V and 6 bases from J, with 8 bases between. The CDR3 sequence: CATSDLAGREQYF. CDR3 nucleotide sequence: TGTGCCACCAGTGATTTGGCAGGGCGCGAGCAGTACTTC.

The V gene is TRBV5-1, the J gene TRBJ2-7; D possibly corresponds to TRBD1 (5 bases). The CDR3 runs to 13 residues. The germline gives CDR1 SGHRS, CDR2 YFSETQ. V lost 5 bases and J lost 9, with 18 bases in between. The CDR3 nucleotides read TGCGCCAGCAGAGCTGACAGTTCCGAAGGGCAGTACTTC. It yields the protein CASRADSSEGQYF.

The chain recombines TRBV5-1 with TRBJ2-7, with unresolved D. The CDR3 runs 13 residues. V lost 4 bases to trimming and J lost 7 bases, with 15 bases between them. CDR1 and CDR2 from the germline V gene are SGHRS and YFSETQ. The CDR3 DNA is TGCGCCAGCAGCGTAGACATTGCCCTAGAGCAGTACTTC. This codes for CASSVDIALEQYF.

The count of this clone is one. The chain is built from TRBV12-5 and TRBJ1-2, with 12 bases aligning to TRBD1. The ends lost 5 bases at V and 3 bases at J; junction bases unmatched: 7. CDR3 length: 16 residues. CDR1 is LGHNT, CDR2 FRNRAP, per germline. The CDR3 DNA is TGTGCTAGTGGTCTCTCCGGGACAGGGGGCTACTATGGCTACACCTTC. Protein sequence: CASGLSGTGGYYGYTF.

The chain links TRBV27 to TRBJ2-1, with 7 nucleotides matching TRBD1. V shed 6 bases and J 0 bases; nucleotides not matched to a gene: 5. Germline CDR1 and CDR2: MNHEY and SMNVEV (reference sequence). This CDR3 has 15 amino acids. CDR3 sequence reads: CASRPQGSSYNEQFF. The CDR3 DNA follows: TGTGCCAGCAGACCACAGGGGAGCTCCTACAATGAGCAGTTCTTC.

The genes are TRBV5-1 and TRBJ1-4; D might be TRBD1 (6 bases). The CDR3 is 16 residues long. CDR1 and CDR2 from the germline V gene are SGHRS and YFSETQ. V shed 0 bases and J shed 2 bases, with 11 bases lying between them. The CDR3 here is CASSLATGPTNEKLFF. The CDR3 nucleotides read TGCGCCAGCAGCTTGGCCACAGGGCCGACTAATGAAAAACTGTTTTTT.

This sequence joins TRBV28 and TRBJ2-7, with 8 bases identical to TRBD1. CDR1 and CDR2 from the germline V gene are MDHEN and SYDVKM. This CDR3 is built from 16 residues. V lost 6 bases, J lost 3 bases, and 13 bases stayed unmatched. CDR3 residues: CASSTTGTGRFYEQYF. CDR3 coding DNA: TGTGCCAGCAGCACGACCGGGACAGGAAGATTCTACGAGCAGTACTTC.

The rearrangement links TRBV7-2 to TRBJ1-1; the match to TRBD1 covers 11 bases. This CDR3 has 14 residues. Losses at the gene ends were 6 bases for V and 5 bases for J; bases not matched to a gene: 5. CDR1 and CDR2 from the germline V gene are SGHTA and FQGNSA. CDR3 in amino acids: CASSPRDRGTEAFF. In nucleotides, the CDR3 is TGTGCCAGCAGTCCCCGGGACAGGGGGACTGAAGCTTTCTTT.

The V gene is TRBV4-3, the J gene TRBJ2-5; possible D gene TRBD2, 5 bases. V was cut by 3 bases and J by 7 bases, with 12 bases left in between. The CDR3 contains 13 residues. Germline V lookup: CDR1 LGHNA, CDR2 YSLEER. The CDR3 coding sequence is TGCGCCAGCAGCCAGGGCCGGGAAGCGACCCAGTACTTC. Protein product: CASSQGREATQYF.

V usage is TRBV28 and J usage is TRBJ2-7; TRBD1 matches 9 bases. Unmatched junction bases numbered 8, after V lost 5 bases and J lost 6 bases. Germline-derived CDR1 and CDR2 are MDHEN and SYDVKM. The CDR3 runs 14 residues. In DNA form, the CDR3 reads TGTGCCAGCAGTCTCGGACAGGGGTACGGCGAGCAGTACTTC. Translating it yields CASSLGQGYGEQYF.

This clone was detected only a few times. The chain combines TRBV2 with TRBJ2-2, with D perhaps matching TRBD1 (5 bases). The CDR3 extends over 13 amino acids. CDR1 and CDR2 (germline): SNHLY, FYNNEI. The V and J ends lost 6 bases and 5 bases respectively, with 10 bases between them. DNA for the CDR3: TGTGCCAGCAGGGGCAGGGCAACCGGGGAGCTGTTTTTT. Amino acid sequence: CASRGRATGELFF.

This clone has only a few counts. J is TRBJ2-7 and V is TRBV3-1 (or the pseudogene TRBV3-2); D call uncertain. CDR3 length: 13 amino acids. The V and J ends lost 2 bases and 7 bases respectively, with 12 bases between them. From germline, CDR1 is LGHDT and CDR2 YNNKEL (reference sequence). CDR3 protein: CASSQWRVGEQYF. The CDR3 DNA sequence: TGTGCCAGCAGCCAATGGAGAGTGGGTGAGCAGTACTTC.

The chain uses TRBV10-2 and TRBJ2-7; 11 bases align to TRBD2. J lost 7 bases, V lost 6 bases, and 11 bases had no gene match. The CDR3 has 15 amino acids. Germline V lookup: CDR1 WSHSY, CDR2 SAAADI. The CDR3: CASSTLAGVAREQYF. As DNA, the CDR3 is TGCGCCAGCAGCACACTAGCGGGAGTTGCTAGGGAGCAGTACTTC.

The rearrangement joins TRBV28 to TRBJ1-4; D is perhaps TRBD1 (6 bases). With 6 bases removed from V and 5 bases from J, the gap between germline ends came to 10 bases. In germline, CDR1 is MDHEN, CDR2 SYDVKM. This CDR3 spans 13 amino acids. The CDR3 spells CASRTGPNEKLFF. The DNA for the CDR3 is TGTGCCAGCAGGACAGGACCGAATGAAAAACTGTTTTTT.

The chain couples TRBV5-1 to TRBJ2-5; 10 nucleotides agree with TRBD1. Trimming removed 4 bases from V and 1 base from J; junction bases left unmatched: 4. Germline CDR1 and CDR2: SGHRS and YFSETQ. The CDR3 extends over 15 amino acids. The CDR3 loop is CASSLGTGAQETQYF. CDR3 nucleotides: TGCGCCAGCAGCCTGGGGACAGGGGCCCAAGAGACCCAGTACTTC.

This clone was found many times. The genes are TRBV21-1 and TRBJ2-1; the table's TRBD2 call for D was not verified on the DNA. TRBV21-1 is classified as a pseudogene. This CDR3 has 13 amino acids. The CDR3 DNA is TGTGCCAGCATACGACTAGCGGGTTATGAGCAGTTCTTC. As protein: CASIRLAGYEQFF.

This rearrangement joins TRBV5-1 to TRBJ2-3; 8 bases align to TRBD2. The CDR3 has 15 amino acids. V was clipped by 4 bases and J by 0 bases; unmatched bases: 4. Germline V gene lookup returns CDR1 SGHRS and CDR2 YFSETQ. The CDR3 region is CASSTSSGSTDTQYF. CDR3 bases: TGCGCCAGCAGCACCTCTAGCGGGAGCACAGATACGCAGTATTTT.